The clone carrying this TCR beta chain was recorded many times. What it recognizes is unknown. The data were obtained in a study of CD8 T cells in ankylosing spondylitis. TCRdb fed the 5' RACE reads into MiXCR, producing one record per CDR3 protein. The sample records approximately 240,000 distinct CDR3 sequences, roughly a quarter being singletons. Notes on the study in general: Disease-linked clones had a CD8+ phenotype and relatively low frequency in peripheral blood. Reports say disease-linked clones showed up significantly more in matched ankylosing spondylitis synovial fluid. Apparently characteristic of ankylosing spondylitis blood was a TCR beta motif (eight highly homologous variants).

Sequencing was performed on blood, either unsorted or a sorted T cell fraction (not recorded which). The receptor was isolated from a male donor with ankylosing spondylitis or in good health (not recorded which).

CDR3 DNA: TGCGCCAGCAGCCCGAGAGGACAAAGCCTCTATGGCTACACCTTC. Protein product: CASSPRGQSLYGYTF. The chain employs TRBV5-1 and TRBJ1-2, with D possibly matching TRBD1 (5 bases). Germline CDR1 is SGHRS and CDR2 is YFSETQ. The V end was cut by 4 bases, the J end by 4 bases, with 17 bases between. The CDR3 contains 15 residues.